The 7 T cell receptor beta chains below were found in one sample sequenced in a study of siplizumab effects on memory and regulatory T cells. Profiled with immunoSEQ multiplex PCR; TCRdb holds only in-frame clones, not every one. Among about 120,000 clones listed, 93% were seen once. Specimen: non-Treg CD4+ T cells sorted from blood. The receptors here all came from a human donor in good health.

The chain employs TRBV6-5 and TRBJ1-5, with TRBD1 matching over 8 bases. From germline, CDR1 is MNHEY and CDR2 SVGAGI. This CDR3 has 14 amino acids. V lost 9 bases, J lost 3 bases, and 7 bases stayed unmatched. Written as DNA, the CDR3 is TGTGCCAGTCAGCCGGGACAGGACAATCAGCCCCAGCATTTT. It is translated as CASQPGQDNQPQHF.

The chain has TRBV5-4 and TRBJ2-5; tentatively, D is TRBD2 (6 bases). V was clipped by 0 bases and J by 2 bases, with 11 bases between them. Germline CDR1 is SGHNT and CDR2 is YYREEE (reference sequence). This CDR3 region has 15 residues. CDR3 amino acids: CASSLVVGSQETQYF. CDR3 in DNA: TGTGCCAGCAGCTTGGTAGTCGGGAGTCAAGAGACCCAGTACTTC.

This chain links TRBV7-9 with TRBJ1-2, with 10 bases fitting TRBD1. Germline-derived CDR1 and CDR2 are SEHNR and FQNEAQ (reference sequence). The length of the CDR3 is 14 residues. Trimming removed 6 bases from V and 8 bases from J; junction bases left unmatched: 9. CDR3: CASRGGQGTGGYTF. The CDR3 DNA follows: TGTGCCAGCAGAGGGGGACAGGGGACCGGCGGCTACACCTTC.

V gene TRBV19 combines with J gene TRBJ1-2, with a tentative D call TRBD1 (6 bases). V lost 2 bases, J lost 1 base, and 8 bases lay in between. Germline assignment: CDR1 LNHDA and CDR2 SQIVND (reference sequence). The CDR3 spans 14 residues. Here the CDR3 DNA reads TGTGCCAGTAGTATACAGGGGAATAACTATGGCTACACCTTC. Its protein is CASSIQGNNYGYTF. The complete variable domain, with remaining parts taken from reference TRBV19 and TRBJ1-2, reads DGGITQSPKYLFRKEGQNVTLSCEQNLNHDAMYWYRQDPGQGLRLIYYSQIVNDFQKGDIAEGYSVSREKKESFPLTVTSAQKNPTAFYLCASSIQGNNYGYTFGSGTRLTVV.

This rearrangement joins TRBV7-3 to TRBJ2-1; tentative D call: TRBD2 (5 bases). Trimming cost V 3 bases and J 3 bases, with 15 bases left between them. CDR1 and CDR2 from the germline V gene are SGHTA and FQGTGA. The CDR3 spans 16 residues. The CDR3 loop reads CASSFLNTAVYNEQFF. CDR3 coding DNA: TGTGCCAGCAGCTTCCTTAACACAGCGGTCTACAATGAGCAGTTCTTC.

J is TRBJ2-7 and V is TRBV19; D ambiguous. From germline, CDR1 is LNHDA and CDR2 SQIVND (reference sequence). The V gene lost 3 bases and the J gene lost 1 base, with 7 bases spanning the gap. This CDR3 contains 13 residues. In DNA, the CDR3 is TGTGCCAGTAGTATCTTTGGTTCCTACGAGCAGTACTTC. It specifies CASSIFGSYEQYF.

This clone came up once. Here the CDR3 DNA reads TGTGCCAGCAGCTCCCCCGCATTTACGCAGTATTTT. This codes for CASSSPAFTQYF. The chain joins TRBV7-2 to TRBJ2-3, with D unresolved. V shed 4 bases and J shed 8 bases, with 10 bases lying between them. Germline V gives CDR1 SGHTA, CDR2 FQGNSA. The CDR3 is 12 amino acids.